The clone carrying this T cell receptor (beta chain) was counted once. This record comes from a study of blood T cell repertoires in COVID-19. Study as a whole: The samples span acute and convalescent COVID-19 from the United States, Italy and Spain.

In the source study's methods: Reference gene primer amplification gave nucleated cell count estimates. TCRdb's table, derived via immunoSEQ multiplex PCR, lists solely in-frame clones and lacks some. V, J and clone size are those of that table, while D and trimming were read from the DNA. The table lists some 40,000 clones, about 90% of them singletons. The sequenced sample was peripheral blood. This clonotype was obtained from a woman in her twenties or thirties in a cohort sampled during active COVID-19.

The CDR3 loop reads CAWRTMSGSYEQYF. The CDR3 nucleotides read TGTGCCTGGAGGACCATGAGCGGCTCCTACGAGCAGTACTTC. The gene calls are TRBV30 and TRBJ2-7, with a tentative D call TRBD2 (5 bases). Germline CDR1 is GTSNPN and CDR2 is SVGIG (reference sequence). The CDR3 runs to 14 residues. V was shortened by 3 bases and J by 0 bases, with 12 bases between the two germline ends.